These 12 T cell receptor beta chains came from one sample sequenced in a study of regulatory T cells in long-lasting Graves disease. The time point denotes: newly diagnosed GD, antithyroid drugs for less than 3 months. The authors made the TCR library using RNA they extracted from PBMCs. Investigators prepared the TCR beta libraries by applying iRepertoire HTBI primers and Arm-PCR of CDR3 regions. TCRdb fed the multiplex PCR reads into MiXCR, producing one record per CDR3 protein. The data contain 450,000 to 600,000 distinct CDR3 sequences, roughly 13% of them singletons. These data were also filed under a second study, of T cells in Graves' hyperthyroidism and ophthalmopathy.

The sample was peripheral blood mononuclear cells (PBMCs), taken at new diagnosis, from a patient treated with antithyroid drugs. The receptors were gathered from a man younger than 40 with Graves disease.

This clonotype was counted at least ten times. The chain employs TRBV4-1 and TRBJ2-1; D unclear. Germline V CDR1 and CDR2: MGHRA, YSYEKL. V lost 3 bases, J lost 0 bases, and 18 bases lay in between. The CDR3 is 18 residues long. The CDR3 DNA is TGCGCCAGCAGCCATGGAGTGGTTAGGCTCCGCTCCTACAATGAGCAGTTCTTC. Residues: CASSHGVVRLRSYNEQFF.

Details on this clonotype: The junction departs from the called germline gene at one end, perhaps through a read error. The genes are TRBV15 and TRBJ2-7; either TRBD1 or TRBD2 may supply D (5 bases each). The CDR3 spans 17 residues. Per the germline V gene, CDR1 is LNHNV and CDR2 is YYDKDF (reference sequence). Here the CDR3 DNA reads TGTGCCACCAGCAGAGGGACCCACACGGGACCCTCTTACGAGCGGTACTTC. This gives the protein CATSRGTHTGPSYERYF.

This clonotype was counted at least ten times. The chain has TRBV10-1 and TRBJ2-5; D tentatively reads TRBD1 or TRBD2 (5 bases each). CDR1 is WNHNN, CDR2 SYGVQD, per germline (reference sequence). This CDR3 spans 15 amino acids. V lost 5 bases to trimming and J lost 4 bases, with 17 bases between them. DNA for the CDR3: TGCGCCAGCAGTCCCCGTAGAGGGGCCAGAGAGACCCAGTACTTC. Protein sequence: CASSPRRGARETQYF.

The rearrangement joins TRBV27 to TRBJ1-2, with D perhaps matching TRBD1 (5 bases). The CDR3 totals 15 residues. CDR1 MNHEY and CDR2 SMNVEV come from the germline V gene (reference sequence). Trimming left V 5 bases short and J 7 bases short, with 20 bases between. This CDR3 is CASSPRQRDHSGYTF. For the CDR3, the DNA is TGTGCCAGCAGTCCCAGACAGCGGGACCACAGTGGCTACACCTTC.

This clonotype occurred many times. The chain joins TRBV7-2 to TRBJ1-1; possibly TRBD1 for D (5 bases). The V end was cut by 0 bases, the J end by 3 bases, with 8 bases between. Germline V lookup: CDR1 SGHTA, CDR2 FQGNSA. This CDR3 has 14 amino acids. CDR3 coding DNA: TGTGCCAGCAGCTTAGCATCCAGGGACACTGAAGCTTTCTTT. Residues: CASSLASRDTEAFF.

There are many counts of this clonotype. The V and J genes are TRBV7-2 and TRBJ2-4; maybe TRBD2 (5 bases). Germline V gene lookup returns CDR1 SGHTA and CDR2 FQGNSA. The CDR3 consists of 13 residues. V was trimmed by 8 bases and J by 1 base, leaving 9 bases between them. The CDR3 DNA reads as TGTGCCAGCGGACTTACTGCCAAAAACATTCAGTACTTC. Its translation is CASGLTAKNIQYF.

There are a few counts of this clonotype. The chain recombines TRBV20-1 with TRBJ1-2, with D unresolved. V was clipped by 3 bases and J by 5 bases, with 19 bases between them. The length of the CDR3 is 15 residues. From germline, CDR1 is DFQATT and CDR2 SNEGSKA (reference sequence). The CDR3 loop reads CSASPNSPQWYGYTF. The CDR3 DNA is TGCAGTGCTAGCCCAAACTCACCACAGTGGTATGGCTACACCTTC.

Ten or more counts support this clonotype. This rearrangement joins TRBV5-1 to TRBJ2-1; D is undetermined. Germline CDR1 is SGHRS and CDR2 is YFSETQ. The CDR3 sequence is 16 residues long. The V end was cut by 7 bases, the J end by 0 bases, with 17 bases between. CDR3 sequence: CASANRNSLSYNEQFF. The CDR3 DNA sequence: TGCGCCAGCGCGAATAGGAACTCTCTCTCCTACAATGAGCAGTTCTTC.

This clonotype came up many times. V is TRBV27 and J is TRBJ2-1; 9 bases agree with TRBD2. Germline values: CDR1 MNHEY, CDR2 SMNVEV (reference sequence). This CDR3 contains 15 residues. V was pared by 3 bases and J by 12 bases, with 12 bases of the junction left unmatched. CDR3 sequence (DNA): TGTGCCAGCAGTTTCGGTCTAGCGGGACGGTTAGGGCAGTTCTTC. It codes for CASSFGLAGRLGQFF.

V gene TRBV12-5 combines with J gene TRBJ2-6; D ambiguous. The length of the CDR3 is 19 residues. Deletions cut 2 bases from V and 0 bases from J, with 17 bases between. Germline V gives CDR1 LGHNT, CDR2 FRNRAP. In DNA form, the CDR3 reads TGTGCTAGTGGTTTGACGCACTCCCTAAGTAGCTCTGGGGCCAACGTCCTGACTTTC. It translates to CASGLTHSLSSSGANVLTF.

This clonotype was detected a few times. The rearrangement joins TRBV29-1 to TRBJ2-1; TRBD2 agrees at 10 bases. The CDR3 is 17 residues long. Germline V gene lookup returns CDR1 SQVTM and CDR2 ANQGSEA. Trimming at V came to 5 bases and at J to 0 bases, leaving 10 bases not matched to a gene. DNA for the CDR3: TGCAGCGTTCTCGGACTAGCGGAAGTCAGCTCCTACAATGAGCAGTTCTTC. Translation: CSVLGLAEVSSYNEQFF.

This clonotype was recorded a few times. The chain employs TRBV15 and TRBJ2-3; no clear D gene. V was trimmed by 3 bases and J by 4 bases, leaving 5 bases between them. This CDR3 region has 12 residues. The germline V gene encodes CDR1 LNHNV and CDR2 YYDKDF (reference sequence). CDR3: CATSRASDTQYF. CDR3 in DNA: TGTGCCACCAGCAGGGCTTCAGATACGCAGTATTTT.